This T cell receptor beta chain came from a study of Graves' ophthalmopathy and Graves' hyperthyroidism. The table lists this clonotype with a few counts. A diagnosis was made from clinical symptoms together with serum thyroxine, TRAb, thyroid ultrasound and orbital computed tomography. The germline CDR1 and CDR2 sequences are GTSNPN and SVGIG (reference sequence). This CDR3 comprises 14 residues. V was cut by 1 base and J by 2 bases, with 12 bases left in between. From RNA, the CDR3 regions of TCR beta chains were amplified and sequenced. Amplification began with first-round RT-PCR using HTBI primers, then second-round multiplex PCR was performed. One entry per CDR3 protein results from TCRdb running MiXCR on the multiplex PCR reads. The table records hundreds of thousands of distinct CDR3 sequences, over 20% of them present only once.

The source is a woman aged 18-30 years with stable Graves' hyperthyroidism. Some clones in this sample may be carry-over from other donors' samples. V gene TRBV30 combines with J gene TRBJ2-7; D remains unclear. Sequencing was performed on peripheral blood. CDR3 residues: CAWSETGIPYEQYF. In DNA, the CDR3 is TGTGCCTGGAGTGAAACGGGTATTCCCTACGAGCAGTACTTC.